The T cell receptor beta chain under discussion was sequenced for a study of T cells in Graves' hyperthyroidism and ophthalmopathy. Uncontrolled infection, other autoimmune disease, pregnancy or lactation disqualified patients from enrolment. Germline V gene lookup returns CDR1 MGHRA and CDR2 YSYEKL. The CDR3 extends over 13 amino acids. Researchers amplified the TCR beta CDR3 regions from RNA transcripts. First-round RT-PCR with HTBI primers amplified the TCR CDR3 region. TCRdb itself ran the multiplex PCR reads through MiXCR, one entry per CDR3 protein. The data hold over 500,000 distinct CDR3 sequences, with about 46% observed a single time. In the case of this clonotype: One base away lies a much larger clone, so this may be a sequencing read error.

This clonotype originated in an adult woman with Graves' disease, either hyperthyroidism or ophthalmopathy (not recorded which). This rearrangement joins TRBV4-1 to TRBJ1-2; 9 bases match TRBD1. Sequenced: peripheral blood or thyroid tissue (not recorded which). The CDR3 sequence: CASSGTGFGGYAF. The CDR3 DNA follows: TGCGCCAGCAGCGGGACAGGGTTTGGAGGCTACGCCTTC.